This record covers a single T cell receptor beta chain. Libraries were prepared by immunoSEQ multiplex PCR; TCRdb keeps only in-frame clonotypes and omits some of them. The sample lists 50,000 to 55,000 clones; around 90% were seen once. This specimen belongs to a study of T cell changes during pregnancy in multiple sclerosis. Germline assignment: CDR1 MDHEN and CDR2 SYDVKM. V was clipped by 10 bases and J by 6 bases; unmatched bases: 4. The CDR3 is 11 residues long. This TCR was sampled from a female donor with multiple sclerosis, enrolled in a pregnancy study. This chain joins TRBV28 and TRBJ1-1; 8 positions match TRBD1. This sample comprised CD4+ T cells from peripheral blood mononuclear cells, obtained in the third trimester of pregnancy. The CDR3 DNA sequence: TGTGCCACCAGGGGGCAGCCTGAAGCTTTCTTT. Amino acid sequence: CATRGQPEAFF. Together with reference TRBV28 and TRBJ1-1, the CDR3 gives the full variable domain: DVKVTQSSRYLVKRTGEKVFLECVQDMDHENMFWYRQDPGLGLRLIYFSYDVKMKEKGDIPEGYSVSREKKERFSLILESASTNQTSMYLCATRGQPEAFFGQGTRLTVV.